This T cell receptor (beta chain) was observed in a study of human T cells and chemical hapten exposure. About the research overall: Upper-back patch tests with 0.01% DPC were read at 6 days. Small discrepancies in pooled library volume mainly accounted for the varying TCR yields per sample. Study conclusions and caveats: The number of TCRs over 1 in 1000 frequency stayed unchanged after DPC. Controls had significantly fewer large CDR3 similarity clusters than were formed by expanded TCRs.

This clonotype was seen ten or more times. Its antigen is unknown. Looked up from germline, CDR1 is LGHNA and CDR2 is YSLEER. The CDR3 totals 13 residues. V lost 4 bases and J lost 6; bases outside the gene matches: 4. TCRdb used MiXCR to reprocess the RACE reads, holding one entry per CDR3 protein. The sample includes approximately 92,000 distinct CDR3 sequences, 10% to 12% of them seen just once. The time point denotes: patch test 2, 6 weeks after DPC sensitization. Stated treatment: therapeutic diphenylcyclopropenone sensitization with weekly scalp DPC. The sequencing used whole blood, collected in connection with sensitization to the hapten diphenylcyclopropenone (DPC). This sequence joins TRBV4-3 and TRBJ1-2; 8 bases line up with TRBD1. This TCR was sampled from a woman in her thirties or forties with alopecia areata. Some clones in this sample may be carry-over from other donors' samples. CDR3 amino acids: CASSPGTGHGYTF. CDR3 DNA: TGCGCCAGCAGCCCGGGGACAGGCCATGGCTACACCTTC.